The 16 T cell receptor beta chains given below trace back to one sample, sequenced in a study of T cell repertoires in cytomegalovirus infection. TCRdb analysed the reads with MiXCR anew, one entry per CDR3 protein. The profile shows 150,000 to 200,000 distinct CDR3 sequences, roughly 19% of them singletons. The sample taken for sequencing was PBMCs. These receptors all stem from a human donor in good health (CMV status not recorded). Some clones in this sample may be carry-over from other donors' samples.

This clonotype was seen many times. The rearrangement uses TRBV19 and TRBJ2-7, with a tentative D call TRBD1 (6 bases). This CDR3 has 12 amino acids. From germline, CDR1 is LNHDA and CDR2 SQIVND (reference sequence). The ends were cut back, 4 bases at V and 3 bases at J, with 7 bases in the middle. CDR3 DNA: TGTGCCAGTAGTAAGACAGGCTACGAGCAGTACTTC. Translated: CASSKTGYEQYF.

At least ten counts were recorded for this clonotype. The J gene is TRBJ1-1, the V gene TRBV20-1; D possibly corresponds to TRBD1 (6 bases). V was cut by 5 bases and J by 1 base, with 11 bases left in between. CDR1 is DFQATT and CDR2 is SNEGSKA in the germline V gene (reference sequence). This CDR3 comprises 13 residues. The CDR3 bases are TGCAGTGCTTTGGACAGCCAGAACACTGAAGCTTTCTTT. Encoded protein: CSALDSQNTEAFF.

The CDR3 nucleotides read TGTGCCAGCAGCCCTTCTTCGACGGGCCGCAATGAGCAGTTCTTC. Its protein product is CASSPSSTGRNEQFF. The chain employs TRBV9 and TRBJ2-1; D ambiguous. Germline CDR1 and CDR2: SGDLS and YYNGEE. Trimming shortened V by 4 bases and J by 6 bases, and 17 bases separated the two germline ends. The CDR3 loop spans 15 amino acids.

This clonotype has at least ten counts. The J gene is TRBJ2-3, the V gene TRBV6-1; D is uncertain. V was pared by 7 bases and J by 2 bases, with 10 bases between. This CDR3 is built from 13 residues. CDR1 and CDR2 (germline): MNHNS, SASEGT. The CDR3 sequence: CASKRAVTDTQYF. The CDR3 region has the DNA TGTGCCAGCAAACGGGCAGTCACAGATACGCAGTATTTT.

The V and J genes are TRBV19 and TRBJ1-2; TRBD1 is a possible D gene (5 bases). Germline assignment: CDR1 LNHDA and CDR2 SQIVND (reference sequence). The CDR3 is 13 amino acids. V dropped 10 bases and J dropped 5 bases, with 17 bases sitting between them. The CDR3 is CATSSGRRYGYTF. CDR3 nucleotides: TGTGCCACGTCTTCGGGACGGCGGTATGGCTACACCTTC.

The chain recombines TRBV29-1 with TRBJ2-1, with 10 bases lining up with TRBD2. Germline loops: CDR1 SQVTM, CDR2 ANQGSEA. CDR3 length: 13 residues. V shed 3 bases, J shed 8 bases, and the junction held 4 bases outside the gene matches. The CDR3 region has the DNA TGCAGCGTTGAGCTAGCGGGAGCTTATGAGCAGTTCTTC. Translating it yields CSVELAGAYEQFF.

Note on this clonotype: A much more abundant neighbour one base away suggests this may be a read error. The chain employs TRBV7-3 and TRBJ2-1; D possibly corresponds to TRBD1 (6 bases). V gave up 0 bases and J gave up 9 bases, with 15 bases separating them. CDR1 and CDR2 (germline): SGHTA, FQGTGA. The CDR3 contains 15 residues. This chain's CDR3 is CASSLTPGRDIEQFF. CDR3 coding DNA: TGTGCCAGCAGCTTAACTCCAGGCCGGGACATTGAGCAGTTCTTC.

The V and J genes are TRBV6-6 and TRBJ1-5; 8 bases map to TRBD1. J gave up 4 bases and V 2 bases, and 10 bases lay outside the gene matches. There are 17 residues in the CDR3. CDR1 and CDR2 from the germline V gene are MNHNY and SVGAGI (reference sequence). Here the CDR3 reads CASSYQVRGRRNQPQHF. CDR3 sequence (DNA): TGTGCCAGCAGTTACCAGGTCAGGGGGCGACGAAATCAGCCCCAGCATTTT.

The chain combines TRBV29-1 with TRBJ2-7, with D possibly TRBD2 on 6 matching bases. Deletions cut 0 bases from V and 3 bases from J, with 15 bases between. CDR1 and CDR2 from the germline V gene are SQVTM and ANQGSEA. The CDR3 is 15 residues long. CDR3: CSVEDGTGFLYEQYF. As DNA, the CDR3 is TGCAGCGTTGAAGATGGGACTGGATTCCTCTACGAGCAGTACTTC.

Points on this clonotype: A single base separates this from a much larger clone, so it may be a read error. CDR3 residues: CASSSRGAGGTDTHYF. CDR3 bases: TGTGCCAGCAGTTCCCGAGGAGCGGGAGGGACAGATACGCATTATTTT. This chain joins TRBV28 and TRBJ2-3, with 10 positions matching TRBD2. CDR3 length: 16 amino acids. CDR1 MDHEN and CDR2 SYDVKM come from the germline V gene.

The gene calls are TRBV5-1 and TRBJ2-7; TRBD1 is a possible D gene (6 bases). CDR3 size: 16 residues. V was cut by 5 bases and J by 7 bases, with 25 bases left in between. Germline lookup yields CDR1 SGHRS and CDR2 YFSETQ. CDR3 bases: TGCGCCAGCAGTTTCCACCCAGGGGCCAATTCGGGGGAGCAGTACTTC. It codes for CASSFHPGANSGEQYF. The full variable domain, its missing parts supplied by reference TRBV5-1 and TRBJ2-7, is KAGVTQTPRYLIKTRGQQVTLSCSPISGHRSVSWYQQTPGQGLQFLFEYFSETQRNKGNFPGRFSGRQFSNSRSEMNVSTLELGDSALYLCASSFHPGANSGEQYFGPGTRLTVT.

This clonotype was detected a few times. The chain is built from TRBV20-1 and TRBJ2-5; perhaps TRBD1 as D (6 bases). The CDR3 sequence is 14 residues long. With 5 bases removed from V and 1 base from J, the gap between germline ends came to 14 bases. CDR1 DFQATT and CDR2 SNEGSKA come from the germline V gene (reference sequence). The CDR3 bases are TGCAGTGCTCCCAGGGTAGGGGGCCAAGAGACCCAGTACTTC. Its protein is CSAPRVGGQETQYF.

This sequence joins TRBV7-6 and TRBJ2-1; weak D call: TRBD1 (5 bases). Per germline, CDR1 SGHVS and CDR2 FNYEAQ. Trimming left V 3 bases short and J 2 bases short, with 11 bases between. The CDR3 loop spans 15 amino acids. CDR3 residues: CASSFVQGAYNEQFF. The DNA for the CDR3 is TGTGCCAGCAGCTTTGTGCAGGGTGCCTACAATGAGCAGTTCTTC.

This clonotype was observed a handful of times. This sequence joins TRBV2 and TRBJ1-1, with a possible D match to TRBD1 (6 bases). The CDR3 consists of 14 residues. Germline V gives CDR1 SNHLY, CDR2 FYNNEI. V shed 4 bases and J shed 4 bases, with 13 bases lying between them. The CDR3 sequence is CASSVRGGVTEAFF. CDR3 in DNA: TGTGCCAGCAGTGTAAGGGGGGGGGTCACTGAAGCTTTCTTT.

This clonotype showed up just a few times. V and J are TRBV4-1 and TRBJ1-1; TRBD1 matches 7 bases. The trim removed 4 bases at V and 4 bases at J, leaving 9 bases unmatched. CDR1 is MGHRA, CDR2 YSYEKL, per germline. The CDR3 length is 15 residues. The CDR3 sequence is CASSRPDRSFTEAFF. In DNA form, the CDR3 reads TGCGCCAGCAGCCGACCGGACAGGAGTTTCACTGAAGCTTTCTTT.

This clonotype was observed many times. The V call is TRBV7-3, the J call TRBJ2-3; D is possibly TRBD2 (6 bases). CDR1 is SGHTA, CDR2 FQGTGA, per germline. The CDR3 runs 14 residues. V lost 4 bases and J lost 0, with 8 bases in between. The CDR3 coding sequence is TGTGCCAGCAGCTCCGGGACTAGCACAGATACGCAGTATTTT. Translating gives CASSSGTSTDTQYF.